This T cell receptor (beta chain) was identified in a study of CD8 T cells in ankylosing spondylitis. As for this clonotype: Its specificity is not known.

Quantitative 5'-RACE with molecular barcodes produced the TCR beta libraries. TCRdb passed the 5' RACE reads through MiXCR, listing each CDR3 protein once. The table has roughly 700,000 distinct CDR3 sequences, 19% seen once; the top ten hold over 15%. General study points: Disease-linked clones were reportedly significantly enriched in matched ankylosing spondylitis synovial fluid. Disease-linked clones bore a CD8+ phenotype and were relatively rare in peripheral blood. Characteristic, it appeared, of ankylosing spondylitis blood was a TCR beta motif of 7 or 8 highly homologous variants. Reports of some motif variants in reactive arthritis synovial fluid and blood predate this one.

Sequences were obtained from blood, either unsorted or a sorted T cell fraction (not recorded which). The TCR comes from a male donor with ankylosing spondylitis.

CDR3 nucleotides: TGTGCCATCAGTGAACGGGCTAGCGGGGGCCTAGGCTGGGAGACCCAGTACTTC. It is translated as CAISERASGGLGWETQYF. J is TRBJ2-5 and V is TRBV10-3; 10 bases align to TRBD2. Germline CDR1 reads ENHRY; CDR2 reads SYGVKD. The CDR3 spans 18 residues. Unmatched junction bases numbered 15, after V lost 3 bases and J lost 5 bases.